This TCR beta chain was sequenced during a study of shared clonotypes between healthy human individuals. Study-wide background: A donor's plate count was three for CD4 naive and three for CD4 memory; CD8 naive had two and CD8 memory one.

Deep was the level used in running the assay. Sequencing used immunoSEQ multiplex PCR; TCRdb keeps in-frame clones, though not all of them. The profile shows a few million clones, around nine tenths of them singletons. The receptor comes from a man aged 18 to 29 in good health. Sequenced sample: naive CD4+ T cells sorted from blood. Subset denoted: CD45RA+ positively selected.

This chain's CDR3 is CASSRSGGYGYTF. DNA of the CDR3: TGTGCCAGCTCTCGATCGGGGGGCTATGGCTACACCTTC. V usage is TRBV2 and J usage is TRBJ1-2; D might be TRBD1 (5 bases). CDR1 SNHLY and CDR2 FYNNEI come from the germline V gene. There are 13 residues in the CDR3. Between the trimmed V and J ends, which lost 8 bases and 4 bases, there was a span of 14 bases.